These 13 T cell receptor beta chains originate from one sample sequenced in a study of identical twins. One entry per CDR3 protein results from TCRdb running MiXCR on the 5' RACE reads. This sample has roughly 710,000 distinct CDR3 sequences; less than 7% occur once, and the top ten carry around 1.9%. The sequenced sample was naive T cells sorted from blood. These receptors were taken from a man between 18 and 29 years old in good health.

This clonotype occurred a few times. The gene calls are TRBV12-3 or TRBV12-4 and TRBJ2-2, with 8 bases that match TRBD1. With V trimmed by 6 bases and J by 2 bases, 8 bases remained unmatched. The CDR3 has 16 amino acids. CDR3 in DNA: TGTGCCAGCAGCCGGACAGGGTTCGGAAACACCGGGGAGCTGTTTTTT. This sequence encodes CASSRTGFGNTGELFF.

In its sample, this clonotype was seen a few times. The V and J genes are TRBV7-9 and TRBJ2-7; 7 nucleotides agree with TRBD1. After removal of 1 base from V and 2 bases from J, the junction contained 8 bases not matched to a gene. The CDR3 has 16 amino acids. Looked up from germline, CDR1 is SEHNR and CDR2 is FQNEAQ (reference sequence). The CDR3 DNA sequence: TGTGCCAGCAGCTTAGTGTGGACAGGATCTACCTACGAGCAGTACTTC. As protein: CASSLVWTGSTYEQYF.

The table lists this clonotype with a few counts. The rearrangement uses TRBV5-1 and TRBJ2-3; D not certain. The germline CDR1 and CDR2 sequences are SGHRS and YFSETQ. Trimming removed 3 bases from V and 7 bases from J, with 6 bases in between. The CDR3 has 11 residues. CDR3 sequence (DNA): TGCGCCAGCAGCTCCGCCCATACGCAGTATTTT. Protein product: CASSSAHTQYF.

This chain joins TRBV20-1 and TRBJ2-1, with D possibly called TRBD1 or TRBD2 (5 bases each). The V end was cut by 6 bases, the J end by 8 bases, with 38 bases between. This CDR3 spans 20 amino acids. Germline values: CDR1 DFQATT, CDR2 SNEGSKA (reference sequence). CDR3 bases: TGCAGTGCCCCCGCCGGGACCCGAAATCCAGACTACCCGGCTTTGCATGAGCAGTTCTTC. It encodes CSAPAGTRNPDYPALHEQFF.

The V and J genes are TRBV6-2 or TRBV6-3 and TRBJ2-7, with TRBD1 matching 8 bases. The ends lost 6 bases at V and 2 bases at J; junction bases unmatched: 6. The CDR3 has 14 amino acids. The germline gives CDR1 MNHEY, CDR2 SVGEGT. The CDR3 region has the DNA TGTGCCAGCAGGGATCCGGGACAGGCCTACGAGCAGTACGTC. It translates to CASRDPGQAYEQYV.

This clonotype was seen a handful of times. V and J are TRBV10-3 and TRBJ1-4; perhaps TRBD1 as D (5 bases). The germline V and J ends were trimmed by 4 bases and 7 bases, with 16 bases remaining between them. CDR1 is ENHRY, CDR2 SYGVKD, per germline. The CDR3 covers 15 residues. The CDR3 sequence: CAISGEGRLGEKLFF. The DNA of the CDR3 is TGTGCCATCAGTGGAGAGGGGAGACTCGGTGAAAAACTGTTTTTT.

This clonotype was counted ten times or more. The chain links TRBV7-2 to TRBJ2-1, with TRBD2 identical over 9 bases. V shed 1 base and J 9 bases; nucleotides not matched to a gene: 10. Germline CDR1 is SGHTA and CDR2 is FQGNSA. The CDR3 extends over 16 amino acids. The CDR3 region is CASSLVAGVGRSEQFF. CDR3 nucleotide sequence: TGTGCCAGCAGCTTAGTAGCGGGAGTAGGGCGGAGTGAGCAGTTCTTC.

This clonotype was detected ten times or more. The rearrangement links TRBV20-1 to TRBJ2-1; no reliable D call. Germline CDR1 and CDR2: DFQATT and SNEGSKA (reference sequence). V lost 0 bases to trimming and J lost 0 bases, with 12 bases between them. The CDR3 is made up of 16 amino acids. CDR3 amino acids: CSARDHGKSSYNEQFF. CDR3 nucleotides: TGCAGTGCTAGAGATCACGGTAAAAGCTCCTACAATGAGCAGTTCTTC.

This clonotype was seen ten or more times. The gene calls are TRBV5-1 and TRBJ2-3, with a possible D match to TRBD2 (6 bases). V was cut by 4 bases and J by 5 bases, with 8 bases left in between. This CDR3 is 12 amino acids long. Germline V CDR1 and CDR2: SGHRS, YFSETQ. This CDR3 is CASSVTRDTQYF. In DNA form, the CDR3 reads TGCGCCAGCAGCGTGACTAGAGATACGCAGTATTTT.

This clonotype was seen ten or more times. The chain is built from TRBV2 and TRBJ1-5; weak D call: TRBD1 (6 bases). CDR1 and CDR2 from the germline V gene are SNHLY and FYNNEI. CDR3 length: 15 residues. V was pared by 3 bases and J by 7 bases, with 16 bases between. The CDR3: CASSEGQGNGQPQHF. The CDR3 DNA is TGTGCCAGCAGTGAGGGGCAGGGGAACGGCCAGCCCCAGCATTTT.

In this sample, this clonotype turned up many times. This chain's CDR3 is CASSSASRSSYNEQFF. In DNA, the CDR3 is TGCGCCAGCAGCTCGGCTTCTAGGAGCTCCTACAATGAGCAGTTCTTC. The chain couples TRBV4-3 to TRBJ2-1, with unresolved D. The CDR3 spans 16 residues. Trimming shortened V by 5 bases and J by 0 bases, and 14 bases separated the two germline ends. Germline values: CDR1 LGHNA, CDR2 YSLEER.

This chain links TRBV6-2 or TRBV6-3 with TRBJ2-4, with D perhaps matching TRBD2 (5 bases). Germline V CDR1 and CDR2: MNHEY, SVGEGT. This CDR3 is built from 13 residues. V lost 0 bases and J lost 7, with 7 bases in between. CDR3 DNA sequence: TGTGCCAGCAGTTACTCTAGCGTCAACATTCAGTACTTC. Protein product: CASSYSSVNIQYF.

This clonotype was detected many times. This chain joins TRBV7-9 and TRBJ2-1; no clear D gene. Trimming stripped 1 base from V and 8 bases from J, with 12 bases between. Looked up from germline, CDR1 is SEHNR and CDR2 is FQNEAQ (reference sequence). The CDR3 has 14 residues. CDR3 in amino acids: CASSLGGISHEQFF. Here the CDR3 DNA reads TGTGCCAGCAGCTTAGGGGGAATTAGTCATGAGCAGTTCTTC.